These 21 T cell receptor beta chains were all obtained from the same sample, sequenced in a study of CD8+ T cells in alopecia areata. TCR sequencing used cDNA made by reverse transcription of extracted RNA. Profiled with immunoSEQ multiplex PCR; TCRdb holds only in-frame clones, not every one. The sample records about 64,000 clones, roughly 47% being singletons. Material: NKG2D-low CD8+ T cells sorted from blood. These TCRs come from a human donor with alopecia areata.

The V gene is TRBV4-3, the J gene TRBJ2-3; D gene uncertain. Germline-derived CDR1 and CDR2 are LGHNA and YSLEER. V lost 3 bases, J lost 0 bases, and 16 bases lay in between. This CDR3 is 17 amino acids long. CDR3: CASSHPVARDSTDTQYF. CDR3 sequence (DNA): TGCGCCAGCAGCCACCCAGTGGCTAGAGACAGCACAGATACGCAGTATTTT.

V gene TRBV5-4 combines with J gene TRBJ2-5, with D possibly being TRBD2 (7 bases). Trimming stripped 2 bases from V and 5 bases from J, with 13 bases between. This CDR3 is built from 14 residues. Germline assignment: CDR1 SGHNT and CDR2 YYREEE (reference sequence). The CDR3 sequence is CASSFGGAEETQYF. CDR3 DNA: TGTGCCAGCAGCTTTGGGGGGGCCGAGGAGACCCAGTACTTC.

This chain links TRBV2 with TRBJ2-3; no definite D call. V was cut by 3 bases and J by 0 bases, with 10 bases left in between. CDR1 and CDR2 from the germline V gene are SNHLY and FYNNEI. The CDR3 has 15 amino acids. CDR3 residues: CASSDPGLSTDTQYF. DNA of the CDR3: TGTGCCAGCAGTGATCCGGGCTTGAGCACAGATACGCAGTATTTT.

This clone was counted ten times or more. The J gene is TRBJ1-1, the V gene TRBV23-1, with D unclear. TRBV23-1 falls under the ORF class, with uncertain function. V was cut by 4 bases and J by 0 bases, with 12 bases left in between. The CDR3 covers 15 residues. CDR3 loop: CASSPLGQLNTEAFF. CDR3 bases: TGCGCCAGCAGTCCCTTAGGGCAGCTGAACACTGAAGCTTTCTTT.

The V and J genes are TRBV29-1 and TRBJ2-7; D gene uncertain. The V gene lost 7 bases and the J gene lost 3 bases, with 10 bases spanning the gap. The CDR3 sequence is 11 residues long. Germline V lookup: CDR1 SQVTM, CDR2 ANQGSEA. CDR3 loop: CSGLQDYEQYF. The CDR3 DNA is TGCAGCGGCCTCCAGGACTACGAGCAGTACTTC.

This chain joins TRBV4-1 and TRBJ1-2; D call uncertain. The CDR3 has 11 residues. V dropped 4 bases and J dropped 8 bases, with 8 bases sitting between them. Per the germline V gene, CDR1 is MGHRA and CDR2 is YSYEKL. CDR3 region: CASSRSGGYTF. Here the CDR3 DNA reads TGCGCCAGCAGCCGTAGTGGCGGCTACACCTTC.

The rearrangement links TRBV6-5 to TRBJ2-7; D tentatively reads TRBD1 or TRBD2 (5 bases each). This CDR3 is 14 amino acids long. Per the germline V gene, CDR1 is MNHEY and CDR2 is SVGAGI. The ends were cut back, 2 bases at V and 3 bases at J, with 11 bases in the middle. CDR3 coding DNA: TGTGCCAGCAGTTACGAGGGGTTAGGCTACGAGCAGTACTTC. This sequence encodes CASSYEGLGYEQYF.

This clone was counted a few times. The chain couples TRBV28 to TRBJ2-3; 11 bases agree with TRBD2. V shed 5 bases and J 5 bases; nucleotides not matched to a gene: 6. The CDR3 has 15 residues. The germline gives CDR1 MDHEN, CDR2 SYDVKM. CDR3 region: CASSGVAGGRDTQYF. Here the CDR3 DNA reads TGTGCCAGCAGTGGGGTAGCGGGAGGGCGAGATACGCAGTATTTT.

The chain uses TRBV7-2 and TRBJ2-7; no firm D call. The germline gives CDR1 SGHTA, CDR2 FQGNSA. V dropped 4 bases and J dropped 1 base, with 14 bases sitting between them. This CDR3 is 15 amino acids long. The CDR3 spells CASSSPYSYSYEQYF. DNA of the CDR3: TGTGCCAGCAGCTCCCCTTACAGCTATTCCTACGAGCAGTACTTC.

The chain employs TRBV5-1 and TRBJ2-6; D is perhaps TRBD2 (5 bases). The CDR3 runs 15 residues. Trimming shortened V by 3 bases and J by 2 bases, and 9 bases separated the two germline ends. Germline loops: CDR1 SGHRS, CDR2 YFSETQ. The CDR3 spells CASSSSGTGANVLTF. In DNA, the CDR3 is TGCGCCAGCAGCTCCTCGGGAACTGGGGCCAACGTCCTGACTTTC.

In DNA, the CDR3 is TGCAGCGTTCATGGGGCGCGTTCCCCACCCTACAATGAGCAGTTCTTC. It is translated as CSVHGARSPPYNEQFF. The V gene is TRBV29-1, the J gene TRBJ2-1; tentatively, D is TRBD1 (5 bases). Per the germline V gene, CDR1 is SQVTM and CDR2 is ANQGSEA. This CDR3 region has 16 residues. The V end was cut by 5 bases, the J end by 2 bases, with 19 bases between.

This clone was counted only a few times. The gene calls are TRBV28 and TRBJ2-2; D ambiguous. The V and J ends lost 3 bases and 3 bases respectively, with 11 bases between them. The CDR3 sequence is 15 residues long. From germline, CDR1 is MDHEN and CDR2 SYDVKM. CDR3 coding DNA: TGTGCCAGCAGTTTGTTGGCCAGCTACACCGGGGAGCTGTTTTTT. Residues: CASSLLASYTGELFF.

This clone was counted a few times. The chain is built from TRBV7-9 and TRBJ2-5, with D hard to call. Trimming removed 5 bases from V and 1 base from J, with 11 bases in between. The germline V gene has CDR1 SEHNR and CDR2 FQNEAQ (reference sequence). CDR3 length: 14 amino acids. The CDR3 here is CASSPSTAQETQYF. The CDR3 DNA is TGTGCCAGCAGCCCTTCCACGGCCCAAGAGACCCAGTACTTC.

In its sample, this clone was seen a few times. The J gene is TRBJ2-1, the V gene TRBV10-3; 7 bases are a match to TRBD1. CDR1 is ENHRY and CDR2 is SYGVKD in the germline V gene. Trimming took 6 bases from V and 1 from J; bases not matched to a gene: 0. The CDR3 is made up of 13 amino acids. For the CDR3, the DNA is TGTGCCATCAGGACAGGGTCCTACAATGAGCAGTTCTTC. This gives the protein CAIRTGSYNEQFF.

This clone occurred a few times. J is TRBJ1-3 and V is TRBV4-1; D uncertain. The CDR3 sequence is 16 residues long. Germline-derived CDR1 and CDR2 are MGHRA and YSYEKL. V dropped 0 bases and J dropped 0 bases, with 9 bases sitting between them. CDR3 sequence: CASSQDPTVSGNTIYF. The CDR3, as DNA: TGCGCCAGCAGCCAAGATCCCACAGTCTCTGGAAACACCATATATTTT.

This clone was found a few times. The J gene is TRBJ2-7, the V gene TRBV5-1; TRBD2 is a possible D gene (6 bases). Germline V CDR1 and CDR2: SGHRS, YFSETQ. This CDR3 is 13 amino acids long. Trimming removed 3 bases from V and 3 bases from J, with 10 bases in between. As DNA, the CDR3 is TGCGCCAGCAGCTCCGGGGACTTCTACGAGCAGTACTTC. Translation: CASSSGDFYEQYF.

As for this clone: One end of the junction does not line up with germline, which may come from a read error. This rearrangement joins TRBV25-1 to TRBJ2-1, with D uncertain. Germline CDR1 is MGHDK and CDR2 is SYGVNS. The CDR3 extends over 9 amino acids. CDR3 region: CASGPERVF. Written as DNA, the CDR3 is TGTGCCAGCGGCCCCGAACGGGTCTTC.

The V gene is TRBV29-1, the J gene TRBJ1-2; 8 nucleotides match TRBD1. Germline assignment: CDR1 SQVTM and CDR2 ANQGSEA. V was pared by 5 bases and J by 6 bases, with 5 bases of the junction left unmatched. CDR3 size: 12 residues. CDR3 DNA sequence: TGCAGCGTTAACGACAGGGGAGATGGCTACACCTTC. Protein sequence: CSVNDRGDGYTF.

This clone occurred once. This chain joins TRBV11-2 and TRBJ2-5, with 8 bases fitting TRBD1. Germline trimming cut 4 bases from V and 3 bases from J; bases unmatched to any gene: 7. The CDR3 extends over 15 amino acids. Germline V lookup: CDR1 SGHAT, CDR2 FQNNGV. The DNA of the CDR3 is TGTGCCAGCAGCTCCTCGGCAGGGGGCAAAGAGACCCAGTACTTC. Translated, it gives CASSSSAGGKETQYF.

V is TRBV29-1 and J is TRBJ2-6; D uncertain. CDR3 size: 15 residues. Per the germline V gene, CDR1 is SQVTM and CDR2 is ANQGSEA. The V and J ends lost 0 bases and 0 bases respectively, with 6 bases between them. CDR3 sequence: CSVEDWSSGANVLTF. The CDR3 DNA reads TGCAGCGTTGAAGATTGGAGCTCTGGGGCCAACGTCCTGACTTTC.

This clone has only one observation. CDR3 nucleotide sequence: TGTGCCAGCAGTTATAAGGGCGAGCAGTACTTC. Translation gives CASSYKGEQYF. This rearrangement joins TRBV6-6 to TRBJ2-7, with unresolved D. Trimming stripped 3 bases from V and 6 bases from J, with 6 bases between. Germline CDR1 MNHNY, CDR2 SVGAGI (reference sequence). The CDR3 consists of 11 residues.